A single sample is the source of the 18 T cell receptor beta chains below, sequenced in a study of vaccination effects on CD4 cells after COVID-19 (dated 2022 in TCRdb). Libraries were constructed by the immunoSEQ multiplex PCR assay. In TCRdb, the immuneACCESS table is reduced to in-frame sequences with V and J assigned. These tables do not hold every clone; where another copy was compared, an unresolved V gene accounts for under half, and the others remain unexplained. For this sample the table gives roughly 50,000 clones, of which 79% were detected only once. Roughly 5.6% of the sample comes from the top ten. What these receptors recognize is not known. In the ViraFEST assay, PBMC were stimulated with viral peptide pools, and antigen-specific CD4+ T cell clonotypes were then identified by expansion using TCR sequencing. After about 9 days of culture, CD4+ T cells were isolated with the EasySep CD4+ T cell isolation kit. Negative nucleocapsid antibody results before and after vaccination confirmed that the healthy vaccine recipients had no prior SARS-CoV-2 infection.

The sequences come from CD4+ T cells from PBMCs cultured with HCoV-OC43 spike peptides, collected before COVID-19 vaccination. The intended sense of this specimen's cell subset or site label: HCoV-OC43 spike overlapping peptide pool stimulation. The receptors were sampled from a human donor who received a COVID-19 vaccine.

This clone was detected only once. The rearrangement joins TRBV7-9 to TRBJ2-2; 15 bases fit TRBD2. This CDR3 contains 18 residues. Unmatched junction bases numbered 10, after V lost 8 bases and J lost 3 bases. The germline CDR1 and CDR2 sequences are SEHNR and FQNEAQ (reference sequence). The CDR3 spells CASQSGLAGGEDTGELFF. The CDR3 DNA follows: TGTGCCAGCCAATCCGGACTAGCGGGGGGGGAAGACACCGGGGAGCTGTTTTTT.

The chain links TRBV5-6 to TRBJ2-1, with D possibly TRBD2 on 6 matching bases. The CDR3 extends over 17 amino acids. V was cut by 3 bases and J by 0 bases, with 16 bases left in between. Germline CDR1 SGHDT, CDR2 YYEEEE. This chain's CDR3 is CASSWLPDGSSYNEQFF. The CDR3 DNA follows: TGTGCCAGCAGCTGGTTACCGGACGGGAGCTCCTACAATGAGCAGTTCTTC.

The chain combines TRBV27 with TRBJ1-2; TRBD1 is a possible D gene (6 bases). Trimming took 6 bases from V and 4 from J, leaving 15 bases between them. The CDR3 totals 14 residues. CDR1 and CDR2 (germline): MNHEY, SMNVEV (reference sequence). CDR3 bases: TGTGCCAGCAGAGGAAACAGGGCGGGCTATGGCTACACCTTC. Amino acid sequence: CASRGNRAGYGYTF.

The chain has TRBV7-2 and TRBJ1-2; TRBD1 agrees at 8 bases. Per germline, CDR1 SGHTA and CDR2 FQGNSA. This CDR3 comprises 15 residues. The V segment lost 5 bases and the J segment 1 base; nucleotides outside the gene matches: 6. The CDR3 DNA follows: TGTGCCAGCAGCCCAGGACAGGGCCTTAACTATGGCTACACCTTC. Translating it yields CASSPGQGLNYGYTF.

The V call is TRBV18, the J call TRBJ1-3, with 7 positions matching TRBD1. The CDR3 spans 16 residues. V trimming: 1 base; J trimming: 3 bases; junction bases outside the gene matches: 6. Looked up from germline, CDR1 is KGHSH and CDR2 is LQKENI. CDR3 sequence: CASSPQKGADGNTIYF. Here the CDR3 DNA reads TGTGCCAGCTCACCACAGAAGGGGGCAGATGGAAACACCATATATTTT.

J is TRBJ1-3 and V is TRBV5-8, with a weak D call TRBD1 (6 bases). This CDR3 has 16 residues. V lost 5 bases, J lost 4 bases, and 19 bases lay in between. Germline CDR1 is SGHTS and CDR2 is YDEGEE. CDR3 nucleotides: TGTGCCAGCAGTACCTACAGGGTGTGGGACGGAAACACCATATATTTT. Its protein is CASSTYRVWDGNTIYF.

This clone was picked up one time. The genes are TRBV20-1 and TRBJ2-2, with D tentatively TRBD2 (5 bases). The CDR3 covers 13 residues. Germline CDR1 and CDR2: DFQATT and SNEGSKA (reference sequence). Trimming removed 3 bases from V and 4 bases from J, with 9 bases in between. CDR3 sequence (DNA): TGCAGTGCTAGTTCCGGACTCACCGGGGAGCTGTTTTTT. It translates to CSASSGLTGELFF.

The genes are TRBV7-3 and TRBJ2-3; 10 bases fit TRBD2. Trimming took 4 bases from V and 3 from J; bases not matched to a gene: 7. Per the germline V gene, CDR1 is SGHTA and CDR2 is FQGTGA. The CDR3 runs to 16 residues. CDR3 coding DNA: TGTGCCAGCAGCTCCCAACCGGGACTAGCGACAGATACGCAGTATTTT. Translated, it gives CASSSQPGLATDTQYF.

J is TRBJ1-5 and V is TRBV18; D gene uncertain. From germline, CDR1 is KGHSH and CDR2 LQKENI. This CDR3 has 13 residues. V was pared by 5 bases and J by 0 bases, with 5 bases between. CDR3 loop: CASSRHSNQPQHF. In DNA, the CDR3 is TGTGCCAGCTCAAGGCATAGCAATCAGCCCCAGCATTTT.

The chain combines TRBV7-3 with TRBJ2-5; 12 bases match TRBD2. V lost 2 bases, J lost 6 bases, and 4 bases stayed unmatched. The germline CDR1 and CDR2 sequences are SGHTA and FQGTGA. The CDR3 runs to 15 residues. This CDR3 is CASSLSSGGGKTQYF. The DNA for the CDR3 is TGTGCCAGCAGCTTATCTAGCGGGGGGGGGAAGACCCAGTACTTC.

The chain employs TRBV3-1 (or the pseudogene TRBV3-2) and TRBJ1-6, with a tentative D call TRBD1 (5 bases). V was cut by 3 bases and J by 8 bases, with 17 bases left in between. The CDR3 is made up of 16 amino acids. The germline V gene has CDR1 LGHDT and CDR2 YNNKEL (reference sequence). CDR3 loop: CASSHTSRPGDSPLHF. The CDR3 bases are TGTGCCAGCAGCCATACAAGTCGCCCGGGGGATTCACCCCTCCACTTT.

This clone was seen just once. The chain links TRBV9 to TRBJ2-3, with 7 bases matching TRBD2. Germline V gene sequence: CDR1 SGDLS, CDR2 YYNGEE. With 3 bases clipped from V and 2 bases from J, the junction kept 3 bases outside the gene matches. The CDR3 has 14 amino acids. DNA of the CDR3: TGTGCCAGCAGCGCCACTAGCGCCACAGATACGCAGTATTTT. Amino acid sequence: CASSATSATDTQYF.

The rearrangement uses TRBV29-1 and TRBJ2-1; weak D call: TRBD2 (5 bases). Germline-derived CDR1 and CDR2 are SQVTM and ANQGSEA. CDR3 length: 10 amino acids. Trimming shortened V by 4 bases and J by 12 bases, and 10 bases separated the two germline ends. CDR3 in amino acids: CSVVEGSQFF. The CDR3 DNA reads TGCAGCGTTGTTGAGGGATCGCAGTTCTTC.

The chain recombines TRBV18 with TRBJ2-7; 9 nucleotides agree with TRBD1. J gave up 6 bases and V 3 bases, and 3 bases lay outside the gene matches. This CDR3 region has 13 residues. Germline CDR1 KGHSH, CDR2 LQKENI. This CDR3 is CASSPGQGAEQYV. CDR3 DNA sequence: TGTGCCAGCTCACCGGGACAGGGCGCCGAGCAGTACGTC.

By share of the sample, this clone is medium-sized. The chain recombines TRBV27 with TRBJ2-2; no reliable D call. Trimming removed 3 bases at V and 2 bases at J, with 13 bases between. The length of the CDR3 is 16 residues. Germline V gene lookup returns CDR1 MNHEY and CDR2 SMNVEV (reference sequence). The CDR3 DNA is TGTGCCAGCAGTTTGGGCGGTCAGTTCAACACCGGGGAGCTGTTTTTT. It is translated as CASSLGGQFNTGELFF.

This chain links TRBV7-8 with TRBJ2-7, with 11 bases lining up with TRBD2. V lost 3 bases, J lost 4 bases, and 8 bases stayed unmatched. The CDR3 extends over 16 amino acids. Germline loops: CDR1 SGHVS, CDR2 FQNEAQ. CDR3 residues: CASSFGTSGPFYEQYV. Here the CDR3 DNA reads TGTGCCAGCAGCTTCGGGACTAGCGGCCCCTTTTACGAGCAGTACGTC.

The rearrangement uses TRBV27 and TRBJ2-5, with 10 bases matching TRBD1. CDR3 length: 15 residues. The V and J ends lost 6 bases and 5 bases, in that order; junction bases with no gene match: 9. From germline, CDR1 is MNHEY and CDR2 SMNVEV (reference sequence). CDR3 in amino acids: CASSRRQGAGETQYF. The CDR3 DNA reads TGTGCCAGCAGCCGTAGACAGGGGGCCGGGGAGACCCAGTACTTC.

J is TRBJ2-5 and V is TRBV7-3; TRBD1 matches at 8 bases. Germline CDR1 SGHTA, CDR2 FQGTGA. This CDR3 has 16 residues. With V trimmed by 5 bases and J by 1 base, 9 bases remained unmatched. The CDR3 sequence is CASSPGQGRGQETQYF. The CDR3 nucleotides read TGTGCCAGCAGCCCCGGACAGGGTCGGGGCCAAGAGACCCAGTACTTC.